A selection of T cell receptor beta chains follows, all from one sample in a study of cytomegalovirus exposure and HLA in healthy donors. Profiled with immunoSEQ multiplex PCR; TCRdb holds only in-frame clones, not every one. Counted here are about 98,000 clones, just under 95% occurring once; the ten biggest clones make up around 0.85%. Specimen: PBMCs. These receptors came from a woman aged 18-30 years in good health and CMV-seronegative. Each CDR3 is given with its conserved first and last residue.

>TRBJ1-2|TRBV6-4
CASSDLDYRGQGGFYGYTF
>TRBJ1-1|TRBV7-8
CATLGAEAMNTEAFF
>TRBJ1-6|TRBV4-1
CASSQDARPGNSPLHF
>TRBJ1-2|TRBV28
CATGGDRGYGYTF
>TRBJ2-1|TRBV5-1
CASSLGLASSYNEQFF
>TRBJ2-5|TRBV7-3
CASSPLAGVQETQYF
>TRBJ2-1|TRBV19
CASSPGTSGRGSYNEQFF
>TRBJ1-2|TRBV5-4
CASSLEQGAYGYTF
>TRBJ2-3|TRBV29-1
CSVRGGQHANTDTQYF
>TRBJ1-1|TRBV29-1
CSVPQGTHTEAFF
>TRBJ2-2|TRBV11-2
CASSLYFRAFGDGELFF
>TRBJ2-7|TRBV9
CASSVDTGEQYF
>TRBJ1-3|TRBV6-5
CASSQGAGNTIYF
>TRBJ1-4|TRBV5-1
CASSLASLNEKLFF
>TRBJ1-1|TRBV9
CASSPGDSNTEAFF
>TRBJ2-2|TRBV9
CASSGAWGGNTGELFF
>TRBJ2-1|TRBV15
CATSRERLPGSSYNEQFF
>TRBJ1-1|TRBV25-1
CASRSGSTEAFF
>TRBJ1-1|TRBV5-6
CASSRQTGTGFTEAFF
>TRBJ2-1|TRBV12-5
CASGEPPRGKQFF
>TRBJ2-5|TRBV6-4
CASSGTSESETQYF
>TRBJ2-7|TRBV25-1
CASTPGQTSYEQYF
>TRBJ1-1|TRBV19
CASRSGEGTEAFF